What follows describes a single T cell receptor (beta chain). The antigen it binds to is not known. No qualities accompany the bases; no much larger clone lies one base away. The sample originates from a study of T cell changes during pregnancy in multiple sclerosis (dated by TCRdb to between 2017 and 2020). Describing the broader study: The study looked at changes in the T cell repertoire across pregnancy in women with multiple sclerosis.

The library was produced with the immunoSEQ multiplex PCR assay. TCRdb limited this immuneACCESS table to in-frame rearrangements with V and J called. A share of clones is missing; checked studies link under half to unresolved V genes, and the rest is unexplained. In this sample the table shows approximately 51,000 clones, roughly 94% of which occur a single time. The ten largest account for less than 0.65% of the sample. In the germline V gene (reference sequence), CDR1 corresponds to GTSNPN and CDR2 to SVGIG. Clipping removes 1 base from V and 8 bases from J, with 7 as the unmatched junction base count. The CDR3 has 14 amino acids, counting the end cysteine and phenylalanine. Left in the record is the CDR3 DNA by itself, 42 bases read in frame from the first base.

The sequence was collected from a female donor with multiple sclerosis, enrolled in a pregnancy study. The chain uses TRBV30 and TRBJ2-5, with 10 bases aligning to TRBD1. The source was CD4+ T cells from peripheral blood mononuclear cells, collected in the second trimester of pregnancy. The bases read TGTGCCTGGAGTGGGACAGGGGGAATAAGAACCCAGTACTTC. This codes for CAWSGTGGIRTQYF.